This T cell receptor (beta chain) was identified during a study of CD8+ T cells in alopecia areata. This CDR3 spans 17 amino acids. Germline values: CDR1 LNHNV, CDR2 YYDKDF (reference sequence). Deletions cut 3 bases from V and 4 bases from J, with 19 bases between. Comments on this clone: Its specificity is unknown.

The study, taken as a whole, reports: Greater clonality was observed in lesional scalp samples, especially alopecia totalis/universalis, versus normal scalp.

Extraction and reverse transcription of RNA yielded cDNA as the sequencing template. Sequencing used immunoSEQ multiplex PCR; TCRdb keeps in-frame clones, though not all of them. Found here are approximately 120,000 clones, over 55% of them singletons; the top ten hold around 6%. This sample's treatment: oral pan-JAK inhibitor, 5-10 mg twice daily. This receptor was obtained from a human donor with alopecia areata. Sequenced material: CD4+ T cells sorted from blood, taken at week 4, from a patient treated with tofacitinib. The J gene is TRBJ2-1, the V gene TRBV15; D ambiguous. The CDR3 DNA sequence: TGTGCCACCAGCAGCTTAAAAAATGCCCTGTCATACAATGAGCAGTTCTTC. It translates to CATSSLKNALSYNEQFF.